This TCR beta chain derives from a study of regulatory T cells in long-lasting Graves disease. As to time point: newly diagnosed GD, antithyroid drugs for less than 3 months. PBMC RNA was the source of the TCR library. Graves' disease diagnoses used American Thyroid Association guidelines. To make TCR beta libraries, researchers used iRepertoire HTBI primers and Arm-PCR of CDR3 regions. Each CDR3 protein is one row after TCRdb ran MiXCR on the multiplex PCR reads. In the table there are around 460,000 distinct CDR3 sequences, around 15% of which are singletons. This sample was also put to use in a study of T cells in Graves' hyperthyroidism and ophthalmopathy. From that paper: Graves' hyperthyroidism qualified as stable when ophthalmopathy did not progress within 18 months. Researchers ran a first-round RT-PCR on the TCR CDR3 using the HTBI primer set.

This TCR came from a woman in her fifties or sixties with Graves disease. Sequencing was performed on peripheral blood mononuclear cells (PBMCs), taken at new diagnosis, from a patient treated with antithyroid drugs.

This CDR3 is CASSPRGEMTDTQYF. The CDR3 DNA follows: TGTGCCAGCTCACCTCGGGGGGAGATGACAGATACGCAGTATTTT. The V call is TRBV18, the J call TRBJ2-3; TRBD2 matches 7 bases. This CDR3 has 15 residues. With 3 bases clipped from V and 3 bases from J, the junction kept 6 bases outside the gene matches. Germline CDR1 is KGHSH and CDR2 is LQKENI.